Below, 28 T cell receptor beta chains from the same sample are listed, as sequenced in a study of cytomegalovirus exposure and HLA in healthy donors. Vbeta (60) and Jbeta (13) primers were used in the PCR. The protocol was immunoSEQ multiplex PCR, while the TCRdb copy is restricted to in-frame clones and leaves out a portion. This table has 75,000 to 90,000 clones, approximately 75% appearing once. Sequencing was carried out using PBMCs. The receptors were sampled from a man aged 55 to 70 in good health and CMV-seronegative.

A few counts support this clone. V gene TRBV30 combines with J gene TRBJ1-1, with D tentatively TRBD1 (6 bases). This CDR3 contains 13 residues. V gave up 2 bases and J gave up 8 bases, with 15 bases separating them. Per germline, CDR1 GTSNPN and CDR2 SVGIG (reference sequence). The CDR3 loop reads CAWSRGANKEAFF. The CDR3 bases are TGTGCCTGGAGTCGGGGGGCCAATAAAGAAGCTTTCTTT.

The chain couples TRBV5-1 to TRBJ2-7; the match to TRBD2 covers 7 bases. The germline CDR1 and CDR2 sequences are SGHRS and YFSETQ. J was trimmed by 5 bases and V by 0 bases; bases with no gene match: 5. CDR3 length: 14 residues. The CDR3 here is CASSLERGRNEQYF. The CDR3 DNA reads TGCGCCAGCAGCTTGGAGCGGGGCAGGAACGAGCAGTACTTC.

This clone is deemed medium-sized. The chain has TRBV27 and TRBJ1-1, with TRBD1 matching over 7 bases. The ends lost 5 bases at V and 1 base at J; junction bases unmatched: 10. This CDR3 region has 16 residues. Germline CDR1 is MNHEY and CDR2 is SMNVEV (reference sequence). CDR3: CASSDREEDRNTEAFF. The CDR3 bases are TGTGCCAGCAGTGACAGGGAGGAGGATCGGAACACTGAAGCTTTCTTT.

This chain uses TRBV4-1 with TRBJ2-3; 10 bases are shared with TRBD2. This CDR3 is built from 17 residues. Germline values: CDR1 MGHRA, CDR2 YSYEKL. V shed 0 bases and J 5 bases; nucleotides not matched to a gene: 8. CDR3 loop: CASSQEGVAGGGDTQYF. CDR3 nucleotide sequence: TGCGCCAGCAGCCAAGAAGGGGTAGCGGGGGGTGGAGATACGCAGTATTTT.

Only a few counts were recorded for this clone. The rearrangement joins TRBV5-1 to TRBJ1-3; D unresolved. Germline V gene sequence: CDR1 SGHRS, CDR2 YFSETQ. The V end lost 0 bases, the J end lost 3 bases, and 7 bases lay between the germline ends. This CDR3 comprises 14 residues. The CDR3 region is CASSLAGFGNTIYF. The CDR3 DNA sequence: TGCGCCAGCAGCTTGGCGGGGTTTGGAAACACCATATATTTT. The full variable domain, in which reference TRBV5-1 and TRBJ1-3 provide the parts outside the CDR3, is KAGVTQTPRYLIKTRGQQVTLSCSPISGHRSVSWYQQTPGQGLQFLFEYFSETQRNKGNFPGRFSGRQFSNSRSEMNVSTLELGDSALYLCASSLAGFGNTIYFGEGSWLTVV.

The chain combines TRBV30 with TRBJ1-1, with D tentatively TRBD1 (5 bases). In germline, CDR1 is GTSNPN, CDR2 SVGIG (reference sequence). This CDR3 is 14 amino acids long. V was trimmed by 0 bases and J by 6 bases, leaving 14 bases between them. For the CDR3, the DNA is TGTGCCTGGAGTGTACGGGGGTTAAGGGCTGAAGCTTTCTTT. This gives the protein CAWSVRGLRAEAFF.

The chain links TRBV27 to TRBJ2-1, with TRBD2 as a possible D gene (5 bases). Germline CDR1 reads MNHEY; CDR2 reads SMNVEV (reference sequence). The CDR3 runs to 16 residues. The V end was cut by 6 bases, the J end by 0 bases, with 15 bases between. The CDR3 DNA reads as TGTGCCAGCAGCGTCCGGGCTGGGAGCTCCTACAATGAGCAGTTCTTC. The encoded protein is CASSVRAGSSYNEQFF.

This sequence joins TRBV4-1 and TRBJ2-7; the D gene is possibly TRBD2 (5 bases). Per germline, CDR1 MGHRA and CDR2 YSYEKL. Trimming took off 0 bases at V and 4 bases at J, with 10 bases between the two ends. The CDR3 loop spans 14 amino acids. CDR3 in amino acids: CASSQDPLGYEQYF. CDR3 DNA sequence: TGCGCCAGCAGCCAAGATCCACTAGGGTACGAGCAGTACTTC.

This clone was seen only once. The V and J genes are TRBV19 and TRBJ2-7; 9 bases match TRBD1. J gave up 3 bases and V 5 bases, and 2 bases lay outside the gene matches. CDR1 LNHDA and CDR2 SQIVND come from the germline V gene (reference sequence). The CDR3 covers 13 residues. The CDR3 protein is CASSVTGGYEQYF. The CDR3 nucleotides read TGTGCCAGTAGTGTGACAGGGGGCTACGAGCAGTACTTC.

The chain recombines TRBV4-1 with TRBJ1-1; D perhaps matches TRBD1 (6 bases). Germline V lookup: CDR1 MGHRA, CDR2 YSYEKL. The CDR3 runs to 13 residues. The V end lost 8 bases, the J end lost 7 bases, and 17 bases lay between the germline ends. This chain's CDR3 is CASRWGGADEAFF. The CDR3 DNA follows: TGCGCCAGCCGATGGGGGGGCGCGGATGAAGCTTTCTTT.

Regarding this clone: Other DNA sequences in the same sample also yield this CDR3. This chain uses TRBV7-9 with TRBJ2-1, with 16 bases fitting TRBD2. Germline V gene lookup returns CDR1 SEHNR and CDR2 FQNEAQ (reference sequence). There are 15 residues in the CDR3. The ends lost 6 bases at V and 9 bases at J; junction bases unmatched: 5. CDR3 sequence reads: CASSPGLAGGGEQFF. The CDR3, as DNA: TGTGCCAGCAGTCCGGGACTAGCGGGGGGGGGTGAGCAGTTCTTC.

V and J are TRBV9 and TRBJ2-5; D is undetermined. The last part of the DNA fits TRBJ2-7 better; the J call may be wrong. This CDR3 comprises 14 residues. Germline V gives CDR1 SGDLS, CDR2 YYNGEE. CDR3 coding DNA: TGTGCCAGCAGCCCCGACATAAGCTCCTACGAGCAGTACTTC. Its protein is CASSPDISSYEQYF.

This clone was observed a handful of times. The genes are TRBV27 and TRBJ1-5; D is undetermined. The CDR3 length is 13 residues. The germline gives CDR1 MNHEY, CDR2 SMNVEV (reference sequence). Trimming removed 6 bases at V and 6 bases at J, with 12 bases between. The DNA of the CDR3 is TGTGCCAGCAGCATTATTGCGGGTCAGCCCCAGCATTTT. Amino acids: CASSIIAGQPQHF.

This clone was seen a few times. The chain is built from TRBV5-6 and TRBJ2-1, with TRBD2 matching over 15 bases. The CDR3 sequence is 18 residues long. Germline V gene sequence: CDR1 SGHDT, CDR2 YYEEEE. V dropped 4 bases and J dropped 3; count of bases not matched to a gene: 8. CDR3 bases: TGTGCCAGCAGCAACCAGGGACTAGCGGGGGGTGGCTACAATGAGCAGTTCTTC. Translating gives CASSNQGLAGGGYNEQFF.

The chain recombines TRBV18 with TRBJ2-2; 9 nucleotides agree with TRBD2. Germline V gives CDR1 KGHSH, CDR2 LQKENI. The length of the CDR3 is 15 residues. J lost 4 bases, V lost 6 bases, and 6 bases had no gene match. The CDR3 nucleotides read TGTGCCAGCTCGGAGGGACTAGCCGGCACCGGGGAGCTGTTTTTT. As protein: CASSEGLAGTGELFF. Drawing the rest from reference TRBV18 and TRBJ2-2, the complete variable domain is NAGVMQNPRHLVRRRGQEARLRCSPMKGHSHVYWYRQLPEEGLKFMVYLQKENIIDESGMPKERFSAEFPKEGPSILRIQQVVRGDSAAYFCASSEGLAGTGELFFGEGSRLTVL.

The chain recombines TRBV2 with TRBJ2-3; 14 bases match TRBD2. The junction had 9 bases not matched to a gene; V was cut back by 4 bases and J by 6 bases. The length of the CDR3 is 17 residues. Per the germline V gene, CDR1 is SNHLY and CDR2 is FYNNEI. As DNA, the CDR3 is TGTGCCAGCAGTGCAACCGGGACTAGCGGGGGACCTGATACGCAGTATTTT. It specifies CASSATGTSGGPDTQYF.

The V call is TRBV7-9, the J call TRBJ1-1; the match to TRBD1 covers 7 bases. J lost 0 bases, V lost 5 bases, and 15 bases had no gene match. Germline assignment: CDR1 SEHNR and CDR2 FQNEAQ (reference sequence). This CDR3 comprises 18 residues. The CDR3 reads CASSLPPEWTGMNTEAFF. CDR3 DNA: TGTGCCAGCAGCCTGCCCCCGGAATGGACAGGTATGAACACTGAAGCTTTCTTT.

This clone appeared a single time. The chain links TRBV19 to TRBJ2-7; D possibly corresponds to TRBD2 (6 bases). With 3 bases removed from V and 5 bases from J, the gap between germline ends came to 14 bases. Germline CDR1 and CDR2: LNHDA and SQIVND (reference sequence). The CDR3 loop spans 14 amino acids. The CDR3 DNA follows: TGTGCCAGTAGTATGGCAAGGAGGGTCCACGAGCAGTACTTC. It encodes CASSMARRVHEQYF. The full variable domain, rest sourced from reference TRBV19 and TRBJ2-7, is DGGITQSPKYLFRKEGQNVTLSCEQNLNHDAMYWYRQDPGQGLRLIYYSQIVNDFQKGDIAEGYSVSREKKESFPLTVTSAQKNPTAFYLCASSMARRVHEQYFGPGTRLTVT.

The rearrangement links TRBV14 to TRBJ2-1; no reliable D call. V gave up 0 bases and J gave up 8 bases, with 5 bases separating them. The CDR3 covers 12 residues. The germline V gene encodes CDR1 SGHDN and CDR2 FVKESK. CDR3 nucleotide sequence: TGTGCCAGCAGCCAAGATATGTATGAGCAGTTCTTC. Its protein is CASSQDMYEQFF.

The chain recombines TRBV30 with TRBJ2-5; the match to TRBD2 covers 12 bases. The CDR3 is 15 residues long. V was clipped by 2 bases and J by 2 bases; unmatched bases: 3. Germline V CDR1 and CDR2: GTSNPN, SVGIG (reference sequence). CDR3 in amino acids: CAWSPGLAGQETQYF. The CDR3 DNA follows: TGTGCCTGGAGTCCTGGACTAGCGGGGCAAGAGACCCAGTACTTC.

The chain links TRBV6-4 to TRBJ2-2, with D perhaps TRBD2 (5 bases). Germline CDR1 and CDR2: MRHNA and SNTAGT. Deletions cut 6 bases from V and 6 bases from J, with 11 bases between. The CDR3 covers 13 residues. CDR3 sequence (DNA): TGTGCCAGCAGACTAGGAGTCGCCGGGGAGCTGTTTTTT. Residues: CASRLGVAGELFF.

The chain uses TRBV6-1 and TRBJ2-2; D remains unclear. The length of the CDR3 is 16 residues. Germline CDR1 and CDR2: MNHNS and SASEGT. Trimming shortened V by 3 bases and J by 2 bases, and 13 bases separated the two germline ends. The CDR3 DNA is TGTGCCAGCAGTGAGGGCAGACCCCAAAACACCGGGGAGCTGTTTTTT. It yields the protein CASSEGRPQNTGELFF.

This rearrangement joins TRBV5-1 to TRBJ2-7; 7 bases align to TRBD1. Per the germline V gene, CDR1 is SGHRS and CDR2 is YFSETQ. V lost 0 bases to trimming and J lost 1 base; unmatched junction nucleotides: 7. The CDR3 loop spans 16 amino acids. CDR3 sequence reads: CASSLALRQGSYEQYF. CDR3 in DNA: TGCGCCAGCAGCTTGGCCTTGAGACAGGGATCCTACGAGCAGTACTTC.

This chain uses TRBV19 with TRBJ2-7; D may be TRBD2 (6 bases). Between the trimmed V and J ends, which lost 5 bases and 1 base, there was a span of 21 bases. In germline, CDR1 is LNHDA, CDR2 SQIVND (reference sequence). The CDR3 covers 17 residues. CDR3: CASSPSGGRGTSYEQYF. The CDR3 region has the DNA TGTGCCAGTAGTCCTTCCGGAGGACGGGGGACGTCCTACGAGCAGTACTTC.

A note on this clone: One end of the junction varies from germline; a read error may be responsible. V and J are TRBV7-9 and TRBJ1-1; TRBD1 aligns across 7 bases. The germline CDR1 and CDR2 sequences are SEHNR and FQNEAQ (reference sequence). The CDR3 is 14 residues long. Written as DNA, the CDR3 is TGTTCCAGCAGCGCCGGACAGGCCTCGGGAGGGGCTTTCTTT. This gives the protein CSSSAGQASGGAFF.

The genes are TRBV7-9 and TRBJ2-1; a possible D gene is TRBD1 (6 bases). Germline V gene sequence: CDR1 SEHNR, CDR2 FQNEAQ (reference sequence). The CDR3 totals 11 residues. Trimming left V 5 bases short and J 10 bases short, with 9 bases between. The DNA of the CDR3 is TGTGCCAGCAGCATTACAGGGGAGCAGTTCTTC. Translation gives CASSITGEQFF.

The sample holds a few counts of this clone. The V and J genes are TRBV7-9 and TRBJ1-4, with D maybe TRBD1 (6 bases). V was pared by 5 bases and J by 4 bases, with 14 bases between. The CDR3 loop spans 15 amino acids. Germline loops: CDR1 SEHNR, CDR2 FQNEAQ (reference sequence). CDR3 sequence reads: CASSSMGAFNEKLFF. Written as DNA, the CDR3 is TGTGCCAGCAGCAGCATGGGGGCGTTTAATGAAAAACTGTTTTTT. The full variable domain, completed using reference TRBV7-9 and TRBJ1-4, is DTGVSQNPRHKITKRGQNVTFRCDPISEHNRLYWYRQTLGQGPEFLTYFQNEAQLEKSRLLSDRFSAERPKGSFSTLEIQRTEQGDSAMYLCASSSMGAFNEKLFFGSGTQLSVL.

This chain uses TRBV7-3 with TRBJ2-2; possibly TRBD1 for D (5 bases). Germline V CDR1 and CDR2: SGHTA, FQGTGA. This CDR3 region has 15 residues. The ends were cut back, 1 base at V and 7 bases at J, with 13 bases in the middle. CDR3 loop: CASSLNPGQGGELFF. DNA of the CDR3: TGTGCCAGCAGCTTAAACCCAGGTCAGGGCGGGGAGCTGTTTTTT.